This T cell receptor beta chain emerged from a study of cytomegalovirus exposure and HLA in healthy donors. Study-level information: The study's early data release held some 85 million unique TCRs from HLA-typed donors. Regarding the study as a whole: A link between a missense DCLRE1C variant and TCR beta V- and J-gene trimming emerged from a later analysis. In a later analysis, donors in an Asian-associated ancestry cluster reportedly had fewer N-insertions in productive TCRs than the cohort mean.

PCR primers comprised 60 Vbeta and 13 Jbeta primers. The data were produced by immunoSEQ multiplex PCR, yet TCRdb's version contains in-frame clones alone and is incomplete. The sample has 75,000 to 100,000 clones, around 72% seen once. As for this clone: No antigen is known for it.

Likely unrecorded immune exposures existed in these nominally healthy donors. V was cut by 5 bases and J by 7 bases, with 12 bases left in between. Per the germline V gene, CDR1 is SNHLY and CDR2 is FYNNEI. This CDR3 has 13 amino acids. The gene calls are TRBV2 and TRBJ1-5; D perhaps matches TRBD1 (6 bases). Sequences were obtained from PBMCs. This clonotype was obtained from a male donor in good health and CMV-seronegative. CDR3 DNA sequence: TGTGCCAGCAGTAGAGGGGGATACCAGCCCCAGCATTTT. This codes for CASSRGGYQPQHF.